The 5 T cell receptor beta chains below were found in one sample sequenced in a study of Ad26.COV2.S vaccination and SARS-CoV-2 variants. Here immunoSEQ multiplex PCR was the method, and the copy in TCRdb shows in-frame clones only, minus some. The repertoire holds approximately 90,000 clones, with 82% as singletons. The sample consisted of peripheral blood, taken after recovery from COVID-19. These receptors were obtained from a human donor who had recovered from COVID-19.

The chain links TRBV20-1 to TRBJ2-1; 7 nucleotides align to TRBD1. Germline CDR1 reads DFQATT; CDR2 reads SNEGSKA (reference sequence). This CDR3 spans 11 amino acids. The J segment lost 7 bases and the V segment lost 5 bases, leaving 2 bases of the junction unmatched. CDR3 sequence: CSADRANEQFF. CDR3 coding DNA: TGCAGTGCTGACAGGGCTAATGAGCAGTTCTTC.

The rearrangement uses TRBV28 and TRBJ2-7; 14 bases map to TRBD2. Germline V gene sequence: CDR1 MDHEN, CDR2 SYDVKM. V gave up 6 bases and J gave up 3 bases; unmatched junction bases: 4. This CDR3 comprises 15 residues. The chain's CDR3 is CASSGLAGGFYEQYF. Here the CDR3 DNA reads TGTGCCAGCAGCGGACTAGCGGGAGGATTCTACGAGCAGTACTTC.

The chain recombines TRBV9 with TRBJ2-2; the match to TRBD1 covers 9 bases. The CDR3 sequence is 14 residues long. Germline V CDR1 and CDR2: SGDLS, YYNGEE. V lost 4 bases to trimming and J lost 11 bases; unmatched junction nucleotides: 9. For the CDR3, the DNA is TGTGCCAGCAGCCCCGGGGACAGGGTGGGCGAGCTGTTTTTT. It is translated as CASSPGDRVGELFF.

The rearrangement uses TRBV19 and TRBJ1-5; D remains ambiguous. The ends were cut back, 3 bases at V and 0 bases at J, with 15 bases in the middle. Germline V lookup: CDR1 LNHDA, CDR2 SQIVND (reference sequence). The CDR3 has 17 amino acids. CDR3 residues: CASSIPSMGYSNQPQHF. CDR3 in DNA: TGTGCCAGTAGTATTCCGTCCATGGGATATAGCAATCAGCCCCAGCATTTT.

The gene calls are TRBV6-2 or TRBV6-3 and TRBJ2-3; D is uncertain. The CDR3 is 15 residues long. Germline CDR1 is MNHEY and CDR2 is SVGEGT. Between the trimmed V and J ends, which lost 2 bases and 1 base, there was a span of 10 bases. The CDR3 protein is CASSYPLPGTDTQYF. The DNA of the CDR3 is TGTGCCAGCAGTTACCCCTTACCAGGCACAGATACGCAGTATTTT.